The 13 T cell receptor beta chains below all came from one sample that was sequenced in a study of blood T cell repertoires in COVID-19. Only in-frame clones appear in the TCRdb table, and some are missing; sequencing was by immunoSEQ multiplex PCR. Here the sample spans over 250,000 clones, roughly 89% being singletons. Sequencing was performed on PBMCs or T cells enriched from blood (not recorded which). The receptors here all came from a woman aged 55-70 years who had recovered from COVID-19.

This chain joins TRBV7-9 and TRBJ2-1, with 9 bases matching TRBD2. In germline, CDR1 is SEHNR, CDR2 FQNEAQ (reference sequence). V trimming: 6 bases; J trimming: 0 bases; junction bases outside the gene matches: 3. The CDR3 is 15 amino acids. The CDR3 nucleotides read TGTGCCAGCAGTAGCGGGAGAAACTCCTACAATGAGCAGTTCTTC. Protein: CASSSGRNSYNEQFF.

The V and J genes are TRBV24-1 and TRBJ2-3; D gene unclear. Germline CDR1 and CDR2: KGHDR and SFDVKD. The CDR3 is 12 residues long. The ends were cut back, 5 bases at V and 5 bases at J, with 7 bases in the middle. The CDR3 region is CATSVGVDTQYF. In DNA form, the CDR3 reads TGTGCCACCAGTGTAGGAGTAGATACGCAGTATTTT.

The chain links TRBV29-1 to TRBJ1-2; 7 nucleotides match TRBD1. The CDR3 is made up of 15 amino acids. V trimming: 0 bases; J trimming: 8 bases; junction bases outside the gene matches: 12. From germline, CDR1 is SQVTM and CDR2 ANQGSEA. The CDR3: CSVEELSRQGGGYTF. CDR3 coding DNA: TGCAGCGTTGAAGAGCTTTCTCGACAGGGCGGAGGCTACACCTTC.

The rearrangement uses TRBV27 and TRBJ1-1, with D maybe TRBD1 (6 bases). Looked up from germline, CDR1 is MNHEY and CDR2 is SMNVEV (reference sequence). CDR3 length: 13 residues. Trimming removed 4 bases at V and 5 bases at J, with 11 bases between. CDR3 protein: CASSYGTWTEAFF. CDR3 bases: TGTGCCAGCAGTTACGGGACATGGACTGAAGCTTTCTTT.

This rearrangement joins TRBV5-6 to TRBJ1-5; 8 positions agree with TRBD1. Germline loops: CDR1 SGHDT, CDR2 YYEEEE. This CDR3 is built from 17 residues. J lost 1 base, V lost 4 bases, and 10 bases had no gene match. The CDR3 sequence is CASSRLAGGGSNQPQHF. The CDR3 DNA follows: TGTGCCAGCAGCCGCCTTGCAGGGGGCGGGAGCAATCAGCCCCAGCATTTT.

CDR3: CAISGAGTGDQPQHF. The CDR3, as DNA: TGTGCCATCAGTGGGGCTGGGACAGGTGATCAGCCCCAGCATTTT. This chain links TRBV10-3 with TRBJ1-5; 8 nucleotides match TRBD1. The CDR3 is made up of 15 amino acids. The germline V gene has CDR1 ENHRY and CDR2 SYGVKD. V lost 4 bases, J lost 5 bases, and 7 bases stayed unmatched.

This chain uses TRBV2 with TRBJ1-6, with D tentatively TRBD1 (5 bases). The CDR3 is made up of 17 amino acids. Germline loops: CDR1 SNHLY, CDR2 FYNNEI. The V end lost 6 bases, the J end lost 6 bases, and 21 bases lay between the germline ends. CDR3 protein: CASRFVEGRGINSPLHF. CDR3 sequence (DNA): TGTGCCAGCAGATTCGTAGAAGGGCGGGGGATTAATTCACCCCTCCACTTT.

The gene calls are TRBV24-1 and TRBJ2-3; no definite D call. V was shortened by 9 bases and J by 2 bases, with 11 bases between the two germline ends. The CDR3 has 13 residues. Germline V gene data show CDR1 as KGHDR and CDR2 as SFDVKD. This CDR3 is CATYAGPTDTQYF. Here the CDR3 DNA reads TGTGCCACCTACGCAGGCCCCACAGATACGCAGTATTTT.

The V and J genes are TRBV7-9 and TRBJ2-3; D unresolved. Germline CDR1 SEHNR, CDR2 FQNEAQ (reference sequence). V lost 5 bases and J 6 bases, leaving 12 bases between the germline ends. The CDR3 runs to 13 residues. CDR3 nucleotide sequence: TGTGCCAGCAGCGAACGAAGCAATGATACGCAGTATTTT. As protein: CASSERSNDTQYF.

A note on this clone: Other nucleotide sequences in the sample specify the same CDR3. The chain employs TRBV7-9 and TRBJ1-5, with D tentatively TRBD1 (5 bases). The V gene lost 5 bases and the J gene lost 3 bases, with 8 bases spanning the gap. The germline V gene has CDR1 SEHNR and CDR2 FQNEAQ (reference sequence). The CDR3 spans 13 residues. The CDR3 DNA reads TGTGCCAGCAGCCGACAGCTCAATCAGCCCCAGCATTTT. This gives the protein CASSRQLNQPQHF.

The chain uses TRBV7-9 and TRBJ2-3; possible D gene TRBD2, 5 bases. V lost 3 bases and J lost 0, with 22 bases in between. The CDR3 consists of 19 residues. The V gene's germline CDR1 is SEHNR and CDR2 FQNEAQ (reference sequence). CDR3 amino acids: CASSLRSFGESLSTDTQYF. In DNA form, the CDR3 reads TGTGCCAGCAGCTTGCGGTCTTTCGGGGAGTCCCTTAGCACAGATACGCAGTATTTT.

The genes are TRBV5-6 and TRBJ2-5; TRBD2 aligns across 9 bases. The V and J ends lost 4 bases and 4 bases, in that order; junction bases with no gene match: 5. The germline V gene has CDR1 SGHDT and CDR2 YYEEEE. The CDR3 length is 14 residues. In DNA form, the CDR3 reads TGTGCCAGCAGCCGAGAGCGGGGGGTAGAGACCCAGTACTTC. Translating it yields CASSRERGVETQYF.

The chain is built from TRBV19 and TRBJ2-3, with D possibly being TRBD2 (5 bases). Per the germline V gene, CDR1 is LNHDA and CDR2 is SQIVND (reference sequence). CDR3 size: 18 residues. The germline V and J ends were trimmed by 4 bases and 2 bases, with 22 bases remaining between them. This chain's CDR3 is CASSRDPRRSGYTDTQYF. For the CDR3, the DNA is TGTGCCAGTAGTAGAGACCCGCGCAGAAGCGGCTACACAGATACGCAGTATTTT.